Listed below are T cell receptor beta chains from one sample, sequenced in a study of shared clonotypes between healthy human individuals. The assay was immunoSEQ multiplex PCR, and TCRdb's table has in-frame clones only and misses some. The sample shows about a million clones, roughly 70% of them seen only once. The specimen sequenced was memory CD4+ T cells sorted from blood. The receptors here all came from a man between 18 and 29 years old in good health. Each CDR3 is given with its conserved first and last residue. D genes are given only for firm matches. The listing skips clone size in some rows; elsewhere it reads once, few, many or a size class.

V	D	size	J	length	CDR3	DNA
TRBV27	.	.	TRBJ2-5	13	CATHQAGGETQYF	TGTGCCACACACCAGGCAGGCGGGGAGACCCAGTACTTC
TRBV5-1	TRBD1	.	TRBJ2-1	17	CASSLRPGTGFYNEQFF	TGCGCCAGCAGCCTACGCCCCGGGACAGGGTTCTACAATGAGCAGTTCTTC
TRBV7-8	TRBD1	.	TRBJ1-2	18	CASSFRRPQGATNYGYTF	TGTGCCAGCAGCTTCCGAAGACCGCAGGGGGCTACTAACTATGGCTACACCTTC
TRBV7-8	.	many	TRBJ2-1	11	CASGAYNEQFF	TGTGCCAGCGGGGCCTACAATGAGCAGTTCTTC
TRBV28	.	.	TRBJ1-6	14	CASTRSSYNSPLHF	TGTGCCAGCACCCGTAGCTCCTATAATTCACCCCTCCACTTT
TRBV5-1	TRBD1	.	TRBJ2-2	17	CASSLDPDRAVAGELFF	TGCGCCAGCAGCTTGGATCCGGACAGGGCCGTGGCCGGGGAGCTGTTTTTT
TRBV18	TRBD1	.	TRBJ1-2	14	CASSPKQGNYGYTF	TGTGCCAGCTCACCAAAACAGGGGAATTATGGCTACACCTTC
TRBV28	.	once	TRBJ2-3	13	CASSHGGGDTQYF	TGTGCCAGCAGTCATGGTGGAGGAGATACGCAGTATTTT
TRBV29-1	.	few	TRBJ2-2	14	CSVRQLTNTGELFF	TGCAGCGTACGACAGCTCACGAACACCGGGGAGCTGTTTTTT
TRBV5-6	TRBD1	.	TRBJ1-5	15	CASSLGQGENQPQHF	TGTGCCAGCAGCTTGGGACAGGGGGAGAATCAGCCCCAGCATTTT
TRBV5-6	.	few	TRBJ1-1	15	CASCLGWTTNTEAFF	TGTGCCAGCTGTTTGGGTTGGACCACGAACACTGAAGCTTTCTTT
TRBV7-2	.	.	TRBJ2-1	13	CASSHPRRNEQFF	TGTGCCAGCAGCCACCCCCGGCGCAATGAGCAGTTCTTC
TRBV18	.	.	TRBJ2-7	15	CASSTGIGMPYEQYF	TGTGCCAGCTCAACCGGGATAGGGATGCCCTACGAGCAGTACTTC
TRBV5-8	.	.	TRBJ2-2	15	CATPSEARAGGELFF	TGTGCCACCCCGTCGGAAGCTCGGGCCGGAGGGGAGCTGTTTTTT
TRBV2	.	.	TRBJ1-6	15	CASCWMAGSNSPLHF	TGTGCCAGCTGTTGGATGGCAGGTTCCAATTCACCCCTCCACTTT
TRBV6-1	.	.	TRBJ1-5	18	CASSEAAAGFNVGQPQHF	TGTGCCAGCAGTGAAGCGGCGGCAGGGTTTAATGTAGGTCAGCCCCAGCATTTT
TRBV5-5	.	.	TRBJ1-1	16	CASSLVVYTRNTEAFF	TGTGCCAGCAGCTTGGTAGTTTATACGCGGAACACTGAAGCTTTCTTT
TRBV19	.	few	TRBJ1-5	12	CASSIGPQPQHF	TGTGCCAGTAGTATAGGTCCTCAGCCCCAGCATTTT
TRBV10-3	TRBD2	many	TRBJ2-5	14	CATTSGRAKETQYF	TGTGCCACCACCTCGGGGAGGGCCAAAGAGACCCAGTACTTC
TRBV14	TRBD1	.	TRBJ2-7	14	CASSQAGGSYEQYF	TGTGCCAGCAGCCAGGCAGGGGGCTCCTACGAGCAGTACTTC
TRBV6-5	TRBD2	.	TRBJ2-7	15	CASSPGLAGAYEQYF	TGTGCCAGCAGTCCCGGACTAGCGGGAGCCTACGAGCAGTACTTC
TRBV25-1	.	.	TRBJ2-5	17	CASSESSLLRIQETQYF	TGTGCCAGCAGTGAATCCTCTTTACTGCGCATCCAAGAGACCCAGTACTTC
TRBV27	TRBD1	few	TRBJ2-2	13	CASSRQGAGELFF	TGTGCCAGCAGTAGACAGGGGGCCGGGGAGCTGTTTTTT
TRBV5-1	.	few	TRBJ1-1	14	CASSLGASGTEAFF	TGCGCCAGCAGCTTGGGGGCTTCGGGCACTGAAGCTTTCTTT
TRBV18	.	.	TRBJ2-7	16	CASASTTGQAVYEQYF	TGTGCCAGCGCATCCACGACGGGGCAAGCGGTTTACGAGCAGTACTTC
TRBV6-5	.	.	TRBJ1-2	13	CASSFAQVYGYTF	TGTGCCAGCAGTTTTGCACAGGTTTATGGCTACACCTTC
TRBV29-1	.	.	TRBJ2-5	12	CSVSTAQETQYF	TGCAGCGTCTCGACAGCCCAAGAGACCCAGTACTTC
TRBV6-4	TRBD1	.	TRBJ1-6	14	CASSPDRGYRPLHF	TGTGCCAGCAGTCCAGACAGGGGATATCGACCCCTCCACTTT
TRBV10-1	.	.	TRBJ2-7	11	CASSQGYEQYF	TGCGCCAGCAGCCAGGGCTACGAGCAGTACTTC
TRBV7-2	TRBD2	.	TRBJ2-7	19	CASSLGGTSGKGSSYEQYF	TGTGCCAGCAGCTTAGGAGGGACTAGCGGGAAAGGGAGCTCCTACGAGCAGTACTTC
TRBV4-1	.	few	TRBJ2-6	15	CASDPGRAGANVLTF	TGCGCCAGCGATCCTGGGCGGGCTGGGGCCAACGTCCTGACTTTC
TRBV10-1	.	few	TRBJ1-1	15	CASSPTRGGNTEAFF	TGCGCCAGCTCCCCTACAAGGGGCGGGAACACTGAAGCTTTCTTT
TRBV5-4	.	.	TRBJ1-2	12	CASSLPDRGYTF	TGTGCCAGCAGCTTGCCAGACAGAGGCTACACCTTC
TRBV5-1	.	few	TRBJ1-5	15	CASSADGTSNQPQHF	TGCGCCAGCAGCGCGGACGGAACTAGCAATCAGCCCCAGCATTTT
TRBV11-2	.	.	TRBJ2-5	15	CASSLGVLGMETQYF	TGTGCCAGCAGCTTAGGGGTTCTCGGGATGGAGACCCAGTACTTC
TRBV10-3	TRBD1	.	TRBJ1-2	15	CAIKKEQGYNYGYTF	TGTGCCATCAAGAAGGAACAGGGGTACAACTATGGCTACACCTTC
TRBV30	TRBD1	once	TRBJ1-2	15	CAYGQGLNYDYGYTF	TGTGCGTACGGACAGGGGTTAAACTATGACTATGGCTACACCTTC
TRBV7-2	TRBD1	.	TRBJ2-1	14	CASSTRQGLNEQFF	TGTGCCAGCAGCACCCGACAGGGCCTAAATGAGCAGTTCTTC
TRBV5-4	.	.	TRBJ2-7	14	CASSLGGLGYEQYF	TGTGCCAGCAGCTTGGGAGGTCTGGGCTACGAGCAGTACTTC
TRBV4-2	.	few	TRBJ2-7	13	CASSQGLLVEQYF	TGTGCCAGCAGCCAAGGACTCCTCGTCGAGCAGTACTTC
TRBV4-2	TRBD1	.	TRBJ1-5	16	CASSQETGRGNQPQHF	TGTGCCAGCAGCCAAGAGACAGGGCGAGGCAATCAGCCCCAGCATTTT
TRBV18	.	.	TRBJ2-5	14	CATHITAGQETQYF	TGTGCCACCCACATCACAGCAGGTCAAGAGACCCAGTACTTC
TRBV19	.	.	TRBJ2-3	13	CASSVQSTDTQYF	TGTGCCAGTAGTGTTCAGAGCACAGATACGCAGTATTTT
TRBV13	TRBD1	.	TRBJ2-7	13	CASSGQANYEQYF	TGTGCCAGCAGCGGACAGGCTAACTACGAGCAGTACTTC